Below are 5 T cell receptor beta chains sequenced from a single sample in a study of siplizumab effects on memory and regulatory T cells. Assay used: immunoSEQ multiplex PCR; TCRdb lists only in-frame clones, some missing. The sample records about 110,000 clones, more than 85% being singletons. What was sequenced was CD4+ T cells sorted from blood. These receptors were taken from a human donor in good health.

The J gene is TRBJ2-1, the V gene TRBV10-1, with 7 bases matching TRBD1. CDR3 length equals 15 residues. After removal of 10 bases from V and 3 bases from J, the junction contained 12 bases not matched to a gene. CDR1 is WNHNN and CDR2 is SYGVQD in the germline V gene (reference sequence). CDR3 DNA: TGCGCCACACAGAACAGGGGCAGAAACTACAATGAGCAGTTCTTC. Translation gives CATQNRGRNYNEQFF.

The CDR3 DNA follows: TGTGCCTTCGACAGAAGCTCTGGAAACACCATATATTTT. Translated: CAFDRSSGNTIYF. The chain couples TRBV30 to TRBJ1-3, with D possibly TRBD1 on 5 matching bases. This CDR3 is built from 13 residues. Germline CDR1 GTSNPN, CDR2 SVGIG (reference sequence). V shed 7 bases and J shed 0 bases, with 10 bases lying between them.

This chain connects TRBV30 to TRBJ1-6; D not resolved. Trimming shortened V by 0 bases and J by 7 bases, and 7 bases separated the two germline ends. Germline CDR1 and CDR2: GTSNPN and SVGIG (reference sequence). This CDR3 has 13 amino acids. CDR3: CAWSVGGNSPLHF. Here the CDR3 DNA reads TGTGCCTGGAGTGTTGGCGGGAATTCACCCCTCCACTTT. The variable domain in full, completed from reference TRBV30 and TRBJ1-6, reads SQTIHQWPATLVQPVGSPLSLECTVEGTSNPNLYWYRQAAGRGLQLLFYSVGIGQISSEVPQNLSASRPQDRQFILSSKKLLLSDSGFYLCAWSVGGNSPLHFGNGTRLTVT.

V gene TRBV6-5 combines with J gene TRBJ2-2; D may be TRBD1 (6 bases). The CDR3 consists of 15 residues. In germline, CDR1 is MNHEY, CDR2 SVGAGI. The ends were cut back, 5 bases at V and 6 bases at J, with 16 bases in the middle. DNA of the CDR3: TGTGCCAGCAGTCCCCGGCTCAGGGGCCCCGGGGAGCTGTTTTTT. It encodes CASSPRLRGPGELFF.

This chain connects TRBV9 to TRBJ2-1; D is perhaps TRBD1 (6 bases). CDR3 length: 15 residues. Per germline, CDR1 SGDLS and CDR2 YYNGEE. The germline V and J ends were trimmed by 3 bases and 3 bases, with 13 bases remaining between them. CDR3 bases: TGTGCCAGCAGCGCCGAGGGGGTTTTCTACAATGAGCAGTTCTTC. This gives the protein CASSAEGVFYNEQFF.